This TCR beta chain was captured in a study of blood T cells in healthy people across ages. J lost 8 bases, V lost 8 bases, and 7 bases had no gene match. There are 13 residues in the CDR3. Germline V lookup: CDR1 SNHLY, CDR2 FYNNEI. Alongside a J-beta primer mix, a sample-barcoded 5' primer served in a second PCR lasting 7 to 11 cycles. TCRdb re-derived calls from the 5' RACE reads in MiXCR, one entry per CDR3 protein. The sample yields about 840,000 distinct CDR3 sequences, under 35% seen once. This clonotype was counted a few times. These same records also appear under a second study, on T cells of mothers and their children.

The rearrangement links TRBV2 to TRBJ2-1; TRBD1 matches 9 bases. This TCR was recovered from a woman aged 40 to 50 in good health. The sequencing sample was made of blood. CDR3 loop: CASSGTGYDEQFF. In nucleotides, the CDR3 is TGTGCCAGCTCCGGGACAGGGTACGATGAGCAGTTCTTC. The variable domain in full, completed from reference TRBV2 and TRBJ2-1, reads EPEVTQTPSHQVTQMGQEVILRCVPISNHLYFYWYRQILGQKVEFLVSFYNNEISEKSEIFDDQFSVERPDGSNFTLKIRSTKLEDSAMYFCASSGTGYDEQFFGPGTRLTVL.